This T cell receptor (beta chain) was identified in a study of T cells in localized non-small cell lung cancer. Notes on the study in general: Measurement of T cell clonality placed uninvolved adjacent lung highest, above the level in tumor.

For this clone: Its antigen is undetermined.

Some clones are missing from TCRdb's copy, which holds only in-frame ones; the method was immunoSEQ multiplex PCR. The sample contains almost 65,000 clones, about nine tenths of which appear only once. V dropped 6 bases and J dropped 5; count of bases not matched to a gene: 8. The germline V gene encodes CDR1 MNHEY and CDR2 SVGAGI. The CDR3 is made up of 14 amino acids. The sequences come from peripheral blood, collected before any cancer treatment. The chain recombines TRBV6-5 with TRBJ2-5; 8 nucleotides align to TRBD1. The sequence was collected from a woman aged 35 to 70 with stage I lung adenocarcinoma. The CDR3 nucleotides read TGTGCCAGCAGACCTCAGGGGGCTGGGGAGACCCAGTACTTC. This sequence encodes CASRPQGAGETQYF.